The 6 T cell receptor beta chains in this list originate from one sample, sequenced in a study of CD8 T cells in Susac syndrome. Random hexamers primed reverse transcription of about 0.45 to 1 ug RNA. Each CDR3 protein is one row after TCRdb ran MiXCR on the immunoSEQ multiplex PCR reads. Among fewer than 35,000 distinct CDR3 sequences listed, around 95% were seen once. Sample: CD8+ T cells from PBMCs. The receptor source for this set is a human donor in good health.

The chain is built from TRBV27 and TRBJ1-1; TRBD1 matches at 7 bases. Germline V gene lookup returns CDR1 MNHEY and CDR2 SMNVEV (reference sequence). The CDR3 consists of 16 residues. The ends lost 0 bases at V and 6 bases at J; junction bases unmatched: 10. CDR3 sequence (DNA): TGTGCCAGCAGTTTATCTTATCGACAGGGAATCTCTGAAGCTTTCTTT. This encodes CASSLSYRQGISEAFF.

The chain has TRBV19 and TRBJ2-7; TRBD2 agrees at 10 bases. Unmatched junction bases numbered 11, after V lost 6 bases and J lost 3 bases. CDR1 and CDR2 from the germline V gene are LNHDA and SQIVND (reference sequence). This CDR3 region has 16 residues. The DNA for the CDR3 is TGTGCCAGTAGCCCGACTAGCGGGCGAGCCCTCTACGAGCAGTACTTC. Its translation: CASSPTSGRALYEQYF.

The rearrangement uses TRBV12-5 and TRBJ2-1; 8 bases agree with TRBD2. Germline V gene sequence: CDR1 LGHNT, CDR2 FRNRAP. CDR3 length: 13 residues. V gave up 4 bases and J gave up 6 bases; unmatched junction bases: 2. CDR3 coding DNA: TGTGCTAGTGGTTCGGGGGGGCTCAATGAGCAGTTCTTC. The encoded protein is CASGSGGLNEQFF.

CDR3 residues: CASSYSMNTGELFF. The CDR3 DNA is TGTGCCAGCAGTTACTCGATGAACACCGGGGAGCTGTTTTTT. The V call is TRBV6-5, the J call TRBJ2-2; D unclear. The germline V gene has CDR1 MNHEY and CDR2 SVGAGI. Trimming shortened V by 0 bases and J by 1 base, and 3 bases separated the two germline ends. CDR3 length: 14 amino acids.

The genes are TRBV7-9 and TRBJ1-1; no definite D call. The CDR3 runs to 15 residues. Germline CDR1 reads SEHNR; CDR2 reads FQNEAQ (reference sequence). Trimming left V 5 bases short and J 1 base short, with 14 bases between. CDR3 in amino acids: CASSDKAVWNTEAFF. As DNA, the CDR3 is TGTGCCAGCAGCGACAAGGCAGTTTGGAACACTGAAGCTTTCTTT.

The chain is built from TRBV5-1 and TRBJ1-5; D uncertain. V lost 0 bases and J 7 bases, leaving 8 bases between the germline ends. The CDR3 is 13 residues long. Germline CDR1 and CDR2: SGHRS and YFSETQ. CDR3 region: CASSLEGGQPQHF. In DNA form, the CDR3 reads TGCGCCAGCAGCTTGGAGGGAGGGCAGCCCCAGCATTTT.